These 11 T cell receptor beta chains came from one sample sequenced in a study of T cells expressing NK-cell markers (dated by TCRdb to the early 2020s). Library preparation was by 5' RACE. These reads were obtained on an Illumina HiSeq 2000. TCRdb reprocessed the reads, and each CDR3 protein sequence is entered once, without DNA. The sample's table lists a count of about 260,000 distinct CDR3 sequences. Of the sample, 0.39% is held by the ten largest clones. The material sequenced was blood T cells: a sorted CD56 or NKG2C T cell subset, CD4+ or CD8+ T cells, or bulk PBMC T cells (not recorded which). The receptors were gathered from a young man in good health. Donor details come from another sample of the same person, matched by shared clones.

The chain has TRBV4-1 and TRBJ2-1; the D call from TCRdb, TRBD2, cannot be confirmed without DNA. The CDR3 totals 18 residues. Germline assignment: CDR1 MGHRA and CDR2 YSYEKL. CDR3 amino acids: CASSPGLAGEGPYNEQFF.

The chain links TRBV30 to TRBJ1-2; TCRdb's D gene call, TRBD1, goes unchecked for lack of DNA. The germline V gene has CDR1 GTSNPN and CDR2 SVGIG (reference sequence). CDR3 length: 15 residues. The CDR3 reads CAWTSLVWGNYGYTF.

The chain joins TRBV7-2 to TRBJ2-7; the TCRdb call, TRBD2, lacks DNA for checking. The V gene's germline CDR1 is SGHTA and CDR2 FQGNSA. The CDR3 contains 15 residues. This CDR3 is CASSLRGRAGNEQYF.

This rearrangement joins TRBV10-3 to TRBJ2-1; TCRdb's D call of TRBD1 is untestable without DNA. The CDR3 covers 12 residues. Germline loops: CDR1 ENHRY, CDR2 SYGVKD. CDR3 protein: CAISLPGREQFF.

CDR3 sequence: CASSPPGTRHYEQYF. The chain employs TRBV11-2 and TRBJ2-7; there is no DNA to check the TCRdb D call of TRBD1. The germline V gene encodes CDR1 SGHAT and CDR2 FQNNGV. The CDR3 totals 15 residues.

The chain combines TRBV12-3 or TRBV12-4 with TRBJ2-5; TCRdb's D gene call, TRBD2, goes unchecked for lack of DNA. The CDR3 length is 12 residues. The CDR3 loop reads CASTLSVETQYF.

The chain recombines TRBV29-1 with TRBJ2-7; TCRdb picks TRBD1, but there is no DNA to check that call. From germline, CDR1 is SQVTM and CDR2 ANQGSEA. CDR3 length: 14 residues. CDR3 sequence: CSVLPGAPEYEQYF.

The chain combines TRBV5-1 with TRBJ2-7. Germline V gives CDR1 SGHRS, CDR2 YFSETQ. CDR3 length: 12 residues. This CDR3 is CASSLGNLEQYF.

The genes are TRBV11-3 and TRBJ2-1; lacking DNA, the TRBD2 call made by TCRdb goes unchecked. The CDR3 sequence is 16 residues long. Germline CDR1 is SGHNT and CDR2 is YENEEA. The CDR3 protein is CASSLRTSGAYNEQFF. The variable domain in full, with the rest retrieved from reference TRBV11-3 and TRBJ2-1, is EAGVVQSPRYKIIEKKQPVAFWCNPISGHNTLYWYLQNLGQGPELLIRYENEEAVDDSQLPKDRFSAERLKGVDSTLKIQPAELGDSAVYLCASSLRTSGAYNEQFFGPGTRLTVL.

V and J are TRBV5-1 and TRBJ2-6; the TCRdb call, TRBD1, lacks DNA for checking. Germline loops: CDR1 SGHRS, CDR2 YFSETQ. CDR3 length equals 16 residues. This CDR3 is CASSQGSPSGANVLTF.

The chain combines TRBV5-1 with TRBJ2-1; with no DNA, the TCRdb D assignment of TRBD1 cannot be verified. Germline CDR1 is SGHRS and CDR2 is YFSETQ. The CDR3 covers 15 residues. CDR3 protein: CASREWTGSYNEQFF. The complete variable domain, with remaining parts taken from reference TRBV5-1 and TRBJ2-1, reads KAGVTQTPRYLIKTRGQQVTLSCSPISGHRSVSWYQQTPGQGLQFLFEYFSETQRNKGNFPGRFSGRQFSNSRSEMNVSTLELGDSALYLCASREWTGSYNEQFFGPGTRLTVL.